Listed below are T cell receptor beta chains from one sample, sequenced in a study of T cells in Graves' hyperthyroidism and ophthalmopathy. TCRdb called the multiplex PCR reads again in MiXCR, with one record for every CDR3 protein. The repertoire holds 330,000 or so distinct CDR3 sequences, with 15% to 20% as singletons. Sequenced material: blood. All receptors derive from a woman aged 40 to 49 with Graves' ophthalmopathy. CDR3s include the opening cysteine and the closing phenylalanine or tryptophan. D genes are given only for firm matches. Size values are once, few and many counts, or a class for expanded clones, and some rows have none.

D gene,V gene,clone size,J gene,CDR3 DNA,CDR3 protein
NA,TRBV28,many,TRBJ1-3,TGTGCCAGCAGTTCCCTTGACCTACTGCCCTCTGGAAACACCATATGTTTT,CASSSLDLLPSGNTICF
NA,TRBV4-1,NA,TRBJ1-5,TGCGCCAGCAGCCTGACGACAGGCAATCAGCCCCAGCATTTT,CASSLTTGNQPQHF
NA,TRBV30,few,TRBJ1-2,TGTGCCTGGATCCCGGTCATAACGAACTATGGCTACATCTTC,CAWIPVITNYGYIF
NA,TRBV28,many,TRBJ2-2,TGTGCCAGCAGTTTGCAGGGAACCACCGGGGAGCTGTTTTTT,CASSLQGTTGELFF
NA,TRBV19,many,TRBJ2-2,TGTGCCAGTAGTATGGAGGGGGCAATCAACACCGGGGAGCTGTTTTTT,CASSMEGAINTGELFF
TRBD1,TRBV12-3/TRBV12-4,many,TRBJ2-2,TGTGCCAGCAGTTTAACAGGGGGCTCCTACACCGGGGAGCTGTTTTTT,CASSLTGGSYTGELFF
NA,TRBV11-3,NA,TRBJ1-2,TGTGCCAGCAGCTCCCTGAGAGGCTACACCTTC,CASSSLRGYTF
TRBD2,TRBV4-1,NA,TRBJ2-7,TGCGCCAGCAGCCAATATGCTAGCGGGACCTACGAGCAGTACTTC,CASSQYASGTYEQYF
TRBD1,TRBV6-2/TRBV6-3,few,TRBJ2-2,TGTGCCAGCAGTTACCCCCGGACAGGGGAGAACACCGGGGAGCTGTTTTTT,CASSYPRTGENTGELFF
NA,TRBV29-1,many,TRBJ1-1,TGCAGCGTTGAAACAGGGATCGACACTGAAGCTTTCTTT,CSVETGIDTEAFF
NA,TRBV4-3,many,TRBJ1-1,TGCGCCAGCAGCCAAGATGGTCGGGGCGCTTTCTTT,CASSQDGRGAFF
NA,TRBV12-5,many,TRBJ1-1,TGTGCTAGTGGTCCGGGAGGGCCTGAAGCTTTCTTT,CASGPGGPEAFF
TRBD2,TRBV9,many,TRBJ2-7,TGTGCCAGCAGCGCTTTCCCGACTAGCGGCGAGCAGTACTTC,CASSAFPTSGEQYF
TRBD1,TRBV20-1,many,TRBJ2-2,TGCAGTGCTAGGAAGGCAGGGGGCATCGGGGAGCTGTTTTTT,CSARKAGGIGELFF
NA,TRBV6-2/TRBV6-3,NA,TRBJ1-1,TGTGCCAGCAGTTACCCCCAGGGCCCGGGGAACACTGAAGCTTTCTTT,CASSYPQGPGNTEAFF
NA,TRBV5-1,few,TRBJ2-5,TGCGCCAGCAGCTTGGAAGGGCGGGAAGAGACCCAGTACTTC,CASSLEGREETQYF
TRBD2,TRBV28,many,TRBJ2-5,TGTGCCACCTTCGGGACTATGGGTGAGACCCAGTACTTC,CATFGTMGETQYF
NA,TRBV3-1,few,TRBJ1-2,TGTGCCAGCAGCCAAGACTTGGCGGAAGGATATGGCTACACCTTC,CASSQDLAEGYGYTF
NA,TRBV28,NA,TRBJ1-2,TGTGCCAGCAGCACGGGACCCAACAACTATGGCTACACCTTC,CASSTGPNNYGYTF
TRBD1,TRBV6-1,NA,TRBJ2-7,TGTGCCAGCAGTGCCCGGACAGGATCCTACGAGCAGTACTTC,CASSARTGSYEQYF
TRBD1,TRBV28,many,TRBJ2-5,TGTGCCAGCAGTTTTTTGAACGAGGACAGGCCACACCAAGAGACCCAGTACTTC,CASSFLNEDRPHQETQYF
NA,TRBV20-1,many,TRBJ2-7,TGCAGTGCTAGCCCTTTGGGCTACGAGCAGTACTTC,CSASPLGYEQYF
NA,TRBV28,many,TRBJ1-6,TGTGCCAGCAGCTCCGAGATTAATTCACCCCTCCACTTT,CASSSEINSPLHF